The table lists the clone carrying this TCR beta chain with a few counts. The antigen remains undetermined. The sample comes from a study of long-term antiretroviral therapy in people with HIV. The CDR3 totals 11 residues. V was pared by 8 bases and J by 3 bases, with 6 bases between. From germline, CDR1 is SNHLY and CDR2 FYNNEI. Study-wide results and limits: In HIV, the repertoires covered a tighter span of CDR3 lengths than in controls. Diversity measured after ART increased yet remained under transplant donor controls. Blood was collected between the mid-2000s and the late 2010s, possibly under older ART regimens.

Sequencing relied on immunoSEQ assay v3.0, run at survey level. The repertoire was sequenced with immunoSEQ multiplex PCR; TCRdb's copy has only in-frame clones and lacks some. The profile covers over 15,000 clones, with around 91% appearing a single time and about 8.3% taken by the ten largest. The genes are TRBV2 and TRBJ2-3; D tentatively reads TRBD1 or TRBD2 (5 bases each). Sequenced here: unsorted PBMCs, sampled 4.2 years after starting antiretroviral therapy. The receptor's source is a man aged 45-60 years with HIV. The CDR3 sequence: CASGGTDTQYF. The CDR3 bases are TGTGCCAGCGGGGGTACAGATACGCAGTATTTT.